This is a list of T cell receptor beta chains from one sample in a study of a mutant IDH1 vaccine in newly diagnosed glioma. Their target antigens are unknown. Profiling relied on immunoSEQ multiplex PCR, and the TCRdb table lists in-frame clones only, not all of them. Of more than 55,000 clones listed, around four fifths are singletons. The sample in question was PBMCs, obtained from a glioma patient whose treatment included an IDH1 peptide vaccine. The receptors were sampled from a man aged 25 to 45 with glioma. CDR3s include the opening cysteine and the closing phenylalanine or tryptophan. Each record gives: D gene, clone size, V gene, J gene, CDR3 protein, CDR3 DNA. A D gene is named only where the DNA matches it firmly. The listing skips clone size in some rows; elsewhere it reads once, few, many or a size class.

TRBD2,once,TRBV2,TRBJ2-3,CASSARSGVEDTQYF,TGTGCCAGCAGTGCCCGTAGCGGGGTTGAGGATACGCAGTATTTT
TRBD1,-,TRBV28,TRBJ2-5,CASSFLAGGVLETQYF,TGTGCCAGCAGTTTCCTGGCAGGGGGCGTTTTGGAGACCCAGTACTTC
TRBD1,-,TRBV9,TRBJ2-2,CASSLGQGYTGELFF,TGTGCCAGCAGCTTGGGACAGGGGTACACCGGGGAGCTGTTTTTT
TRBD1,-,TRBV6-1,TRBJ1-6,CASSDIQGTGDNSPLHF,TGTGCCAGCAGTGACATCCAGGGGACAGGGGATAATTCACCCCTCCACTTT
TRBD2,once,TRBV5-1,TRBJ2-3,CASSFGGTTPSTDTQYF,TGCGCCAGCAGCTTCGGGGGGACTACCCCTAGCACAGATACGCAGTATTTT
-,-,TRBV29-1,TRBJ1-2,CSVGYGSYGYTF,TGCAGCGTCGGTTATGGGAGTTATGGCTACACCTTC
TRBD1,-,TRBV5-6,TRBJ1-4,CASSLQGNNEKLFF,TGTGCCAGCAGCCTACAGGGGAATAATGAAAAACTGTTTTTT
TRBD2,-,TRBV6-1,TRBJ2-1,CASSEEGLANNEQFF,TGTGCCAGCAGTGAAGAAGGACTAGCGAACAATGAGCAGTTCTTC
TRBD1,-,TRBV5-4,TRBJ1-2,CASSFPGQGYGYTF,TGTGCCAGCAGCTTTCCTGGACAGGGCTATGGCTACACCTTC
TRBD1,-,TRBV5-6,TRBJ2-5,CASSLGGQQETQYF,TGTGCCAGCAGCTTGGGGGGACAGCAAGAGACCCAGTACTTC
TRBD2,-,TRBV4-1,TRBJ2-7,CASSQVDSGATYEQYF,TGCGCCAGCAGCCAGGTAGATAGCGGGGCAACCTACGAGCAGTACTTC
TRBD2,-,TRBV6-1,TRBJ2-3,CASSEAASGGLKRTDTQYF,TGTGCCAGCAGTGAAGCTGCCAGCGGGGGGCTGAAACGCACAGATACGCAGTATTTT
-,-,TRBV6-5,TRBJ1-6,CASSRDKAGPLHF,TGTGCCAGCAGTCGTGACAAGGCAGGACCCCTCCACTTT
-,few,TRBV6-5,TRBJ1-1,CASSYLGTEAFF,TGTGCCAGCAGTTACTTGGGCACTGAAGCTTTCTTT
-,few,TRBV5-1,TRBJ1-5,CASSYDRENQPQHF,TGCGCCAGCAGCTATGACCGGGAGAATCAGCCCCAGCATTTT
-,-,TRBV6-1,TRBJ1-2,CASQQGAWGYTF,TGTGCCAGCCAACAGGGAGCCTGGGGCTACACCTTC
TRBD2,-,TRBV19,TRBJ2-1,CASSIVAGGHNEQFF,TGTGCCAGTAGTATAGTAGCGGGGGGGCACAATGAGCAGTTCTTC
-,-,TRBV19,TRBJ1-2,CAIYNEGQAVWGYTF,TGTGCCATTTACAACGAGGGGCAGGCCGTATGGGGCTACACCTTC
TRBD1,-,TRBV30,TRBJ2-5,CAWGDRAPWTQYF,TGTGCCTGGGGGGACAGGGCCCCATGGACCCAGTACTTC
-,-,TRBV28,TRBJ1-6,CASSFRGLRSSYNSPLHF,TGTGCCAGCAGTTTCAGGGGCCTAAGGAGCTCCTATAATTCACCCCTCCACTTT
TRBD1,-,TRBV4-1,TRBJ1-2,CASGGDRGDYGYTF,TGCGCCAGCGGGGGGGACAGGGGAGACTATGGCTACACCTTC
TRBD1,-,TRBV11-2,TRBJ2-7,CASSLGTGGWYEQYF,TGTGCCAGCAGCTTAGGGACAGGGGGCTGGTACGAGCAGTACTTC
-,-,TRBV15,TRBJ1-6,CATSGGLNSPLHF,TGTGCCACCAGCGGAGGGCTTAATTCACCCCTCCACTTT
TRBD1,few,TRBV19,TRBJ1-5,CASSIHWTGRSLNQPQHF,TGTGCCAGTAGTATACACTGGACAGGGAGATCGTTAAATCAGCCCCAGCATTTT
-,few,TRBV28,TRBJ1-6,CASSLMTDSYNSPLHF,TGTGCCAGCAGTCTCATGACGGATTCCTATAATTCACCCCTCCACTTT
TRBD2,-,TRBV10-2,TRBJ2-1,CASSQTSGGPPEGYNEQFF,TGCGCCAGCAGCCAGACTAGCGGGGGGCCCCCCGAGGGGTACAATGAGCAGTTCTTC